Following are 15 T cell receptor beta chains from one sample sequenced in a study of blood T cell repertoires in COVID-19. Clones were read by immunoSEQ multiplex PCR, and TCRdb kept only the in-frame ones, dropping some. The table lists roughly 4,700 clones, around 73% of them singletons, with 30% to 40% in the top ten. Material for sequencing was peripheral blood. Source of these receptors: a human donor in a cohort sampled during active COVID-19.

This clone was found a few times. The chain recombines TRBV10-3 with TRBJ1-1, with 7 positions matching TRBD1. The V gene's germline CDR1 is ENHRY and CDR2 SYGVKD. Unmatched junction bases numbered 6, after V lost 3 bases and J lost 5 bases. The CDR3 runs 14 residues. The CDR3 spells CAISEYTGATEAFF. The CDR3 nucleotides read TGTGCCATCAGTGAATATACAGGGGCTACTGAAGCTTTCTTT.

V is TRBV6-5 and J is TRBJ2-7; TRBD2 aligns across 10 bases. CDR1 is MNHEY and CDR2 is SVGAGI in the germline V gene. Trimming cost V 6 bases and J 2 bases; bases outside gene matches: 7. This CDR3 has 15 residues. The CDR3 region is CASSTSSGGAYEQYF. As DNA, the CDR3 is TGTGCCAGCAGCACCTCAAGCGGGGGGGCCTACGAGCAGTACTTC.

This clone appeared a single time. The V call is TRBV7-3, the J call TRBJ2-7, with 10 bases aligning to TRBD2. Germline lookup yields CDR1 SGHTA and CDR2 FQGTGA. The ends lost 3 bases at V and 7 bases at J; junction bases unmatched: 12. This CDR3 comprises 16 residues. CDR3 protein: CASSLGAGGARDEQYF. The CDR3 DNA reads TGTGCCAGCAGCTTGGGAGCGGGGGGGGCACGTGATGAGCAGTACTTC. Full variable domain (missing parts from reference TRBV7-3 and TRBJ2-7): GAGVSQTPSNKVTEKGKYVELRCDPISGHTALYWYRQSLGQGPEFLIYFQGTGAADDSGLPNDRFFAVRPEGSVSTLKIQRTERGDSAVYLCASSLGAGGARDEQYFGPGTRLTVT.

The V gene is TRBV11-1, the J gene TRBJ2-7, with 7 nucleotides matching TRBD1. From germline, CDR1 is SGHAT and CDR2 FQDESV (reference sequence). The CDR3 covers 15 residues. With V trimmed by 3 bases and J by 3 bases, 8 bases remained unmatched. CDR3 amino acids: CASSFDRGQFYEQYF. The CDR3 DNA sequence: TGTGCCAGCAGCTTCGACCGGGGACAGTTCTACGAGCAGTACTTC.

This sequence joins TRBV7-9 and TRBJ1-5; a possible D gene is TRBD1 (5 bases). Germline values: CDR1 SEHNR, CDR2 FQNEAQ (reference sequence). The CDR3 runs 13 residues. Trimming shortened V by 6 bases and J by 4 bases, and 10 bases separated the two germline ends. For the CDR3, the DNA is TGTGCCAGCAGTTATCAGGGTAATCAGCCCCAGCATTTT. Encoded protein: CASSYQGNQPQHF.

V is TRBV29-1 and J is TRBJ2-7; possibly TRBD1 for D (5 bases). CDR3 length equals 14 residues. Trimming shortened V by 6 bases and J by 2 bases, and 17 bases separated the two germline ends. Germline values: CDR1 SQVTM, CDR2 ANQGSEA. For the CDR3, the DNA is TGCAGCGTGGGATATACGATAGGGGCCTACGAGCAGTACTTC. Its translation is CSVGYTIGAYEQYF.

The genes are TRBV30 and TRBJ1-3; D call uncertain. This CDR3 contains 15 residues. Germline loops: CDR1 GTSNPN, CDR2 SVGIG (reference sequence). The ends were cut back, 0 bases at V and 0 bases at J, with 9 bases in the middle. CDR3 nucleotide sequence: TGTGCCTGGAGTGTACAGATGATCTCTGGAAACACCATATATTTT. It specifies CAWSVQMISGNTIYF.

V and J are TRBV2 and TRBJ2-7; a weak D match, TRBD2 (6 bases). Per the germline V gene, CDR1 is SNHLY and CDR2 is FYNNEI. The CDR3 covers 12 residues. The V end lost 10 bases, the J end lost 0 bases, and 10 bases lay between the germline ends. The chain's CDR3 is CAIRGNSYEQYF. The CDR3 bases are TGTGCCATCCGGGGGAACTCCTACGAGCAGTACTTC.

The rearrangement uses TRBV7-9 and TRBJ1-6; no firm D call. Per the germline V gene, CDR1 is SEHNR and CDR2 is FQNEAQ (reference sequence). The V end lost 4 bases, the J end lost 0 bases, and 10 bases lay between the germline ends. The CDR3 is 16 amino acids. The CDR3: CASSSRSGSYNSPLHF. The DNA of the CDR3 is TGTGCCAGCAGCTCCCGGTCCGGCTCCTATAATTCACCCCTCCACTTT.

The rearrangement links TRBV19 to TRBJ2-7, with 10 positions matching TRBD2. Trimming at V came to 5 bases and at J to 4 bases, leaving 5 bases not matched to a gene. Germline assignment: CDR1 LNHDA and CDR2 SQIVND (reference sequence). This CDR3 has 14 residues. CDR3 DNA: TGTGCCAGTAGTCCTGCTAGCGGGGGATACGAGCAGTACTTC. Encoded protein: CASSPASGGYEQYF.

The V and J genes are TRBV18 and TRBJ1-2; 9 bases are shared with TRBD1. CDR1 is KGHSH and CDR2 is LQKENI in the germline V gene. This CDR3 has 16 residues. V gave up 3 bases and J gave up 2 bases; unmatched junction bases: 7. In DNA, the CDR3 is TGTGCCAGCTCACCTTCCCCCGGGACAGGGAACTATGGCTACACCTTC. Its translation: CASSPSPGTGNYGYTF.

CDR3: CASSLATRVSRGYTF. CDR3 sequence (DNA): TGTGCCAGCAGCCTGGCAACCAGGGTTTCCCGCGGCTACACCTTC. This sequence joins TRBV5-6 and TRBJ1-2; D might be TRBD1 (5 bases). CDR1 SGHDT and CDR2 YYEEEE come from the germline V gene. The V end lost 4 bases, the J end lost 8 bases, and 21 bases lay between the germline ends. This CDR3 has 15 residues.

The gene calls are TRBV6-1 and TRBJ2-5; D uncertain. This CDR3 region has 14 residues. V lost 3 bases, J lost 5 bases, and 13 bases lay in between. Germline V gene sequence: CDR1 MNHNS, CDR2 SASEGT. The CDR3 sequence: CASSDPGFRETQYF. In DNA form, the CDR3 reads TGTGCCAGCAGTGATCCAGGATTTCGGGAGACCCAGTACTTC.

This clone was counted only a few times. The chain couples TRBV19 to TRBJ2-5, with D maybe TRBD2 (6 bases). The CDR3 covers 15 residues. V dropped 5 bases and J dropped 7 bases, with 20 bases sitting between them. CDR1 is LNHDA and CDR2 is SQIVND in the germline V gene (reference sequence). In DNA form, the CDR3 reads TGTGCCAGTAGTCCAAAGGGACTGCAAATGCCGACCCAGTACTTC. As protein: CASSPKGLQMPTQYF.

The rearrangement links TRBV5-1 to TRBJ2-7; 10 bases map to TRBD1. J gave up 3 bases and V 0 bases, and 3 bases lay outside the gene matches. The CDR3 has 15 amino acids. CDR1 SGHRS and CDR2 YFSETQ come from the germline V gene. The CDR3 DNA sequence: TGCGCCAGCAGCTTGGTGGGGACAGGGGTCTACGAGCAGTACTTC. Translated, it gives CASSLVGTGVYEQYF.